This T cell receptor (beta chain) was sequenced in a study of cytomegalovirus exposure and HLA in healthy donors. Background on the study: The 130 or so validation repertoires, a later analysis reported, used the same platform as the roughly 610 first-cohort repertoires.

V was shortened by 4 bases and J by 4 bases, with 6 bases between the two germline ends. Germline V gene sequence: CDR1 MDHEN, CDR2 SYDVKM. The CDR3 contains 12 residues. Whole-study findings and limits: In vitro, a few CMV-associated chains proved specific for CMV antigens. Investigators reported 150 to 200 TCR beta chains as tied to cytomegalovirus. Most TCR sequences showed up rarely, but some public TCRs showed up in many donors.

The method was immunoSEQ multiplex PCR; TCRdb's version includes in-frame clones alone and lacks a portion of them. Of about 49,000 clones in the sample, 85% to 95% are singletons; the top ten hold around 7.8%. A word on this clone: Its antigen is unknown.

The rearrangement uses TRBV28 and TRBJ2-3, with D possibly TRBD1 on 5 matching bases. The sample was PBMCs. The clonotype was recovered from a woman aged 18-29 years in good health and CMV-seropositive. CDR3 DNA: TGTGCCAGCAGTTCAGGGCCAGATACGCAGTATTTT. It translates to CASSSGPDTQYF.